This record concerns one T cell receptor beta chain sequence. Methods used by the authors: Amplification with reference gene primers provided the estimates of nucleated cell counts. The protocol was immunoSEQ multiplex PCR, while the TCRdb copy is restricted to in-frame clones and leaves out a portion. V, J and clone size are those of that table, while D and trimming were read from the DNA. The sample shows roughly 150,000 clones, about 87% of them seen only once. The source of the sample is a study of blood T cell repertoires in COVID-19. Study-level background: The United States, Italy and Spain were the sources of the acute and convalescent COVID-19 samples.

Trimming pared 6 bases from V and 7 bases from J, leaving 12 bases between. This CDR3 is built from 12 residues. The chain uses TRBV12-3 or TRBV12-4 and TRBJ1-1; no clear D gene. The TCR was taken from a woman older than 75 with COVID-19, enrolled during active disease. The sequenced sample consisted of peripheral blood. The CDR3 DNA reads TGTGCCAGCAGCCGAGTAGGCGGTGAAGCTTTCTTT. Translated: CASSRVGGEAFF.